This TCR beta chain was retrieved from a study of OX40 agonist ivuxolimab in advanced cancers. The CDR3 extends over 15 amino acids. Trimming cost V 3 bases and J 3 bases; bases outside gene matches: 4. Germline CDR1 reads LNHDA; CDR2 reads SQIVND (reference sequence). This table comes from immunoSEQ multiplex PCR, and its TCRdb copy is limited to in-frame clones, with some not included. The sample lists fewer than 95,000 clones, about 93% seen once, with around 0.44% in the top ten. The sequences come from CD4+ or CD8+ T cells sorted from blood, collected in a trial of the OX40 agonist ivuxolimab. This clonotype was sampled from an adult with an advanced solid tumor such as melanoma, head and neck, liver or kidney cancer. The rearrangement uses TRBV19 and TRBJ2-2; 7 positions match TRBD1. This chain's CDR3 is CASSMIGGDTGELFF. The CDR3 coding sequence is TGTGCCAGTAGTATGATAGGGGGCGACACCGGGGAGCTGTTTTTT.